Listed here are 16 T cell receptor beta chains from one sample, sequenced in a study of blood T cell repertoires in COVID-19 (dated by TCRdb to 2020 to 2021). The library came from the immunoSEQ multiplex PCR assay. Here the immuneACCESS table is served through TCRdb, limited to in-frame sequences with V and J called. Missing clones are a known gap in these copies; in checked studies unresolved V genes cover under half, and the rest lacks a known reason. The sample table records 270,000 or so clones; 81% of these occur just once. The ten largest clones represent roughly 2.9% of the sample. The sample consisted of peripheral blood. All receptors derive from a woman aged 55-70 years with active or convalescent COVID-19.

The chain employs TRBV18 and TRBJ2-7, with 7 nucleotides matching TRBD1. V lost 3 bases to trimming and J lost 4 bases; unmatched junction nucleotides: 9. Looked up from germline, CDR1 is KGHSH and CDR2 is LQKENI. The CDR3 is made up of 15 amino acids. The CDR3 DNA follows: TGTGCCAGCTCACCTCGGACAGGCGAACTTTACGAGCAGTACTTC. This encodes CASSPRTGELYEQYF.

The rearrangement links TRBV13 to TRBJ1-4; D gene uncertain. The V end lost 2 bases, the J end lost 3 bases, and 7 bases lay between the germline ends. The CDR3 is 14 residues long. Germline V CDR1 and CDR2: PRHDT, FYEKMQ (reference sequence). DNA for the CDR3: TGTGCCAGCAGCTTAAGGCAGGCTAATGAAAAACTGTTTTTT. As protein: CASSLRQANEKLFF.

The V and J genes are TRBV5-6 and TRBJ1-5; D is ambiguous. Germline V gene sequence: CDR1 SGHDT, CDR2 YYEEEE. This CDR3 has 15 residues. Trimming cost V 0 bases and J 3 bases, with 10 bases left between them. In nucleotides, the CDR3 is TGTGCCAGCAGCTTGGGCGGGGTCTCCAATCAGCCCCAGCATTTT. This gives the protein CASSLGGVSNQPQHF.

This clone was found once. The J gene is TRBJ1-4, the V gene TRBV2; no clear D. Germline CDR1 SNHLY, CDR2 FYNNEI. The V gene lost 7 bases and the J gene lost 3 bases, with 21 bases spanning the gap. This CDR3 has 17 amino acids. CDR3 DNA sequence: TGTGCCAGCAAGTCGGGGAGGGTGGGAGCGGCTAATGAAAAACTGTTTTTT. Amino acids: CASKSGRVGAANEKLFF.

The rearrangement uses TRBV3-1 (or the pseudogene TRBV3-2) and TRBJ1-6; weak D call: TRBD1 (6 bases). This CDR3 has 15 residues. Germline V gene sequence: CDR1 LGHDT, CDR2 YNNKEL (reference sequence). The V end lost 4 bases, the J end lost 0 bases, and 7 bases lay between the germline ends. CDR3 sequence reads: CASSPDSSYNSPLHF. CDR3 DNA sequence: TGTGCCAGCAGCCCGGACAGCTCCTATAATTCACCCCTCCACTTT.

V gene TRBV10-3 combines with J gene TRBJ2-7, with D perhaps matching TRBD2 (5 bases). The germline gives CDR1 ENHRY, CDR2 SYGVKD. V lost 3 bases to trimming and J lost 5 bases, with 14 bases between them. CDR3 length: 14 amino acids. The CDR3 nucleotides are TGTGCCATCAGTGAAGGGAGAGTTCCCCACGAGCAGTACTTC. Its translation: CAISEGRVPHEQYF.

This clone occurred once. The V and J genes are TRBV10-2 and TRBJ1-5; D may be TRBD1 (6 bases). The CDR3 is made up of 14 amino acids. The ends were cut back, 3 bases at V and 7 bases at J, with 13 bases in the middle. Germline V gives CDR1 WSHSY, CDR2 SAAADI. As DNA, the CDR3 is TGCGCCAGCAGTGATACAGGGTCGGGGCAGCCCCAGCATTTT. Protein sequence: CASSDTGSGQPQHF.

V and J are TRBV18 and TRBJ2-3; 11 nucleotides align to TRBD1. The CDR3 covers 16 residues. From germline, CDR1 is KGHSH and CDR2 LQKENI. V gave up 4 bases and J gave up 2 bases; unmatched junction bases: 5. As DNA, the CDR3 is TGTGCCAGCTCACATCCAGGACAGGGGGCCACAGATACGCAGTATTTT. Protein product: CASSHPGQGATDTQYF.

This clone appeared once. The chain uses TRBV19 and TRBJ1-2; 7 nucleotides agree with TRBD1. With V trimmed by 6 bases and J by 0 bases, 4 bases remained unmatched. The CDR3 loop spans 14 amino acids. Germline V gene lookup returns CDR1 LNHDA and CDR2 SQIVND (reference sequence). Written as DNA, the CDR3 is TGTGCCAGTAGCCCGGGACAGTCTAACTATGGCTACACCTTC. Translation gives CASSPGQSNYGYTF. The complete variable domain, with remaining parts taken from reference TRBV19 and TRBJ1-2, reads DGGITQSPKYLFRKEGQNVTLSCEQNLNHDAMYWYRQDPGQGLRLIYYSQIVNDFQKGDIAEGYSVSREKKESFPLTVTSAQKNPTAFYLCASSPGQSNYGYTFGSGTRLTVV.

In this sample, this clone turned up once. The chain links TRBV4-3 to TRBJ2-2, with 8 bases that match TRBD2. J lost 1 base, V lost 3 bases, and 22 bases had no gene match. The CDR3 length is 22 residues. From germline, CDR1 is LGHNA and CDR2 YSLEER. The CDR3 loop is CASSQQTGVRSGEVWNTGELFF. The CDR3 coding sequence is TGCGCCAGCAGCCAGCAAACTGGCGTACGTAGCGGGGAAGTTTGGAACACCGGGGAGCTGTTTTTT.

DNA for the CDR3: TGTGCCAGCAGTGGGGACAGGGGTGGGTACAATGAGCAGTTCTTC. Translating gives CASSGDRGGYNEQFF. This chain uses TRBV2 with TRBJ2-1, with 10 bases fitting TRBD1. V trimming: 4 bases; J trimming: 4 bases; junction bases outside the gene matches: 4. The CDR3 runs to 15 residues. Germline lookup yields CDR1 SNHLY and CDR2 FYNNEI.

V and J are TRBV5-1 and TRBJ2-1; no clear D. Germline CDR1 SGHRS, CDR2 YFSETQ. The length of the CDR3 is 17 residues. V gave up 1 base and J gave up 7 bases, with 21 bases separating them. CDR3 in amino acids: CASSLIARSTRFNEQFF. The CDR3 DNA reads as TGCGCCAGCAGCTTGATAGCCCGGTCGACCCGCTTTAATGAGCAGTTCTTC. Based on the CDR3 plus reference TRBV5-1 and TRBJ2-1, the full variable domain is KAGVTQTPRYLIKTRGQQVTLSCSPISGHRSVSWYQQTPGQGLQFLFEYFSETQRNKGNFPGRFSGRQFSNSRSEMNVSTLELGDSALYLCASSLIARSTRFNEQFFGPGTRLTVL.

The J gene is TRBJ1-5, the V gene TRBV6-5; possibly TRBD1 for D (6 bases). V was cut by 6 bases and J by 5 bases, with 11 bases left in between. In germline, CDR1 is MNHEY, CDR2 SVGAGI. The CDR3 spans 13 residues. In nucleotides, the CDR3 is TGTGCCAGCAGGGCGGGGGGGCATCAGCCCCAGCATTTT. Protein: CASRAGGHQPQHF.

The V call is TRBV5-1, the J call TRBJ2-1; 7 bases are shared with TRBD2. There are 16 residues in the CDR3. Trimming removed 0 bases from V and 0 bases from J; junction bases left unmatched: 3. In germline, CDR1 is SGHRS, CDR2 YFSETQ. The CDR3 here is CASSLEWGGSYNEQFF. CDR3 nucleotide sequence: TGCGCCAGCAGCTTGGAATGGGGGGGCTCCTACAATGAGCAGTTCTTC.

The rearrangement joins TRBV11-2 to TRBJ1-1; D is unresolved. Looked up from germline, CDR1 is SGHAT and CDR2 is FQNNGV. The CDR3 spans 14 residues. V was trimmed by 5 bases and J by 3 bases, leaving 13 bases between them. DNA of the CDR3: TGTGCCAGCAGCCCCCTCGGGTTAGACACTGAAGCTTTCTTT. As protein: CASSPLGLDTEAFF.

The V and J genes are TRBV7-3 and TRBJ2-2; 8 bases fit TRBD2. This CDR3 comprises 15 residues. V shed 5 bases, J shed 7 bases, and the junction held 9 bases outside the gene matches. Germline V gene data show CDR1 as SGHTA and CDR2 as FQGTGA. CDR3 residues: CASSPHSGEGGELFF. CDR3 coding DNA: TGTGCCAGCAGCCCCCATAGCGGGGAGGGCGGGGAGCTGTTTTTT. Full variable domain (missing parts from reference TRBV7-3 and TRBJ2-2): GAGVSQTPSNKVTEKGKYVELRCDPISGHTALYWYRQSLGQGPEFLIYFQGTGAADDSGLPNDRFFAVRPEGSVSTLKIQRTERGDSAVYLCASSPHSGEGGELFFGEGSRLTVL.